Detailed here is one TCR beta chain. These data originate in a study of blood T cells in healthy people across ages. Through a sample-barcoded 5' primer and a J-beta primer mix, a second PCR was run for roughly 7 to 11 cycles. TCRdb processed the 5' RACE reads anew with MiXCR; each CDR3 protein has one entry. The sample records approximately 900,000 distinct CDR3 sequences, about 48% being singletons. The sequenced sample was blood. This sequence originates from a man aged 25-45 years in good health.

Written as DNA, the CDR3 is TGTGCCAGCAGTCATGGACAGGGGAGCTCCTATAATTCACCCCTCCACTTT. This translates into CASSHGQGSSYNSPLHF. This chain connects TRBV9 to TRBJ1-6; 9 positions match TRBD1. The junction had 6 bases not matched to a gene; V was cut back by 5 bases and J by 0 bases. The CDR3 has 17 amino acids. CDR1 and CDR2 (germline): SGDLS, YYNGEE.